The rows below give T cell receptor beta chains drawn from one sample of a study of human T cells and chemical hapten exposure. TCRdb reanalysed the RACE reads using MiXCR and keeps one entry per CDR3 protein. The sample comprises some 400,000 distinct CDR3 sequences, 5.1% of which are singletons, and 2% to 3% rests with the top ten. The starting material was whole blood, obtained in connection with sensitization to the hapten diphenylcyclopropenone (DPC). These receptors all come from a woman aged 45-59 years with alopecia areata. Some clones in this sample may be carry-over from other donors' samples. Both conserved end residues are part of each CDR3. Fields, in order: CDR3 length, J gene, V gene, CDR3 protein.

CDR3 length: 13
J gene: TRBJ2-3
V gene: TRBV12-3/TRBV12-4
CDR3 protein: CASSLIGGDTQYF

CDR3 length: 9
J gene: TRBJ1-1
V gene: TRBV6-5
CDR3 protein: CASRGEAFF

CDR3 length: 19
J gene: TRBJ2-7
V gene: TRBV6-5
CDR3 protein: CASSYRGTSGGISSYEQYF

CDR3 length: 14
J gene: TRBJ2-7
V gene: TRBV29-1
CDR3 protein: CSVDRGGSSYEQYF

CDR3 length: 15
J gene: TRBJ2-3
V gene: TRBV18
CDR3 protein: CASSAQPSSTDTQYF

CDR3 length: 13
J gene: TRBJ2-1
V gene: TRBV11-3
CDR3 protein: CASSLGRAGEQFF

CDR3 length: 16
J gene: TRBJ2-3
V gene: TRBV20-1
CDR3 protein: CSARAGLAGSADTQYF

CDR3 length: 14
J gene: TRBJ2-2
V gene: TRBV29-1
CDR3 protein: CSVGPTGGSGELFF

CDR3 length: 13
J gene: TRBJ1-1
V gene: TRBV6-5
CDR3 protein: CASSRQRNTEAFF

CDR3 length: 16
J gene: TRBJ1-4
V gene: TRBV7-2
CDR3 protein: CASSLDRAASNEKLFF

CDR3 length: 16
J gene: TRBJ1-4
V gene: TRBV20-1
CDR3 protein: CSASQWEGAGNEKLFF

CDR3 length: 15
J gene: TRBJ1-5
V gene: TRBV6-1
CDR3 protein: CASSESGVSDQPQHF

CDR3 length: 13
J gene: TRBJ2-1
V gene: TRBV29-1
CDR3 protein: CSGREPPSNEQFF

CDR3 length: 17
J gene: TRBJ2-3
V gene: TRBV7-9
CDR3 protein: CASSPPAMGASTDTQYF

CDR3 length: 13
J gene: TRBJ2-7
V gene: TRBV20-1
CDR3 protein: CSARDRDNYEQYF

CDR3 length: 15
J gene: TRBJ2-1
V gene: TRBV5-1
CDR3 protein: CASSYRTSGTDEQFF

CDR3 length: 17
J gene: TRBJ1-1
V gene: TRBV7-8
CDR3 protein: CASSRSGGGRLNTEAFF

CDR3 length: 13
J gene: TRBJ1-5
V gene: TRBV29-1
CDR3 protein: CSVGGSRYQPQHF

CDR3 length: 14
J gene: TRBJ2-1
V gene: TRBV11-2
CDR3 protein: CASSLDGLGVGQFF

CDR3 length: 12
J gene: TRBJ1-5
V gene: TRBV20-1
CDR3 protein: CSAGTGGQPQHF

CDR3 length: 12
J gene: TRBJ2-1
V gene: TRBV29-1
CDR3 protein: CSAYRGANEQFF

CDR3 length: 14
J gene: TRBJ2-3
V gene: TRBV5-1
CDR3 protein: CASSLGHHEDTQYF

CDR3 length: 15
J gene: TRBJ2-1
V gene: TRBV28
CDR3 protein: CASLRAGGSYNEQFF

CDR3 length: 13
J gene: TRBJ2-7
V gene: TRBV10-3
CDR3 protein: CAISESTRGEQYF

CDR3 length: 15
J gene: TRBJ2-4
V gene: TRBV28
CDR3 protein: CASSLRDREGNIQYF

CDR3 length: 17
J gene: TRBJ1-1
V gene: TRBV20-1
CDR3 protein: CSARQRGAAGLNTEAFF

CDR3 length: 14
J gene: TRBJ2-1
V gene: TRBV11-3
CDR3 protein: CASSSNTPPNEQFF

CDR3 length: 16
J gene: TRBJ2-3
V gene: TRBV30
CDR3 protein: CAWSFDPGASTDTQYF

CDR3 length: 15
J gene: TRBJ1-1
V gene: TRBV9
CDR3 protein: CASSSGTGPNTEAFF

CDR3 length: 15
J gene: TRBJ2-7
V gene: TRBV13
CDR3 protein: CASSPRGGGSDEQYF

CDR3 length: 15
J gene: TRBJ2-7
V gene: TRBV28
CDR3 protein: CASTPDGLGIYEQYF

CDR3 length: 11
J gene: TRBJ1-4
V gene: TRBV15
CDR3 protein: CATSRELELFF